One T cell receptor (beta chain) is described in this entry. Its antigen is as yet unknown. This CDR3 is 15 amino acids long. The germline CDR1 and CDR2 sequences are MNHEY and SVGEGT. Trimming stripped 5 bases from V and 4 bases from J, with 16 bases between. The data derive from a study of T-cell reconstitution after alpha-beta-depleted transplantation in children. General study findings and limits: One year after transplant, T-cell counts and diversity came mostly from newly produced T cells.

Unique molecular identifiers were incorporated into the prepared TCRbeta library. TCRdb re-derived calls from the PCR reads in MiXCR, one entry per CDR3 protein. The table has 700,000 or so distinct CDR3 sequences, around 14% seen once. This TCR was recovered from a girl aged 2-10 years with congenital amegakaryocytic thrombocytopenia, due to receive a stem cell transplant. Here the sequenced sample was PBMCs, taken before TCRalphabeta/CD19-depleted stem cell transplant. This chain uses TRBV6-2 or TRBV6-3 with TRBJ2-3; D not certain. The CDR3 DNA sequence: TGTGCCAGCAGTACGCCGACCCGAAAGGCAGATACGCAGTATTTT. It encodes CASSTPTRKADTQYF.